This T cell receptor (beta chain) emerged from a study of cytomegalovirus exposure and HLA in healthy donors. As regards this clone: Its antigen remains unknown.

The germline CDR1 and CDR2 sequences are MGHRA and YSYEKL. The CDR3 consists of 15 residues. V dropped 1 base and J dropped 4 bases, with 11 bases sitting between them. PCR was performed using 60 Vbeta and 13 Jbeta primers. Sequenced by immunoSEQ multiplex PCR; TCRdb stores in-frame clones only, minus some. The sample table sets out tens of thousands of clones. Points from the study as a whole: CMV serostatus alone was available as immune exposure information. Earlier analysis looked at TCR beta V segments, and most were productive about 90% or about 30% of the time. Reportedly, a later analysis found an Asian-associated ancestry cluster had fewer N-insertions than the approximately 700-donor mean. In a later analysis, HLA-associated TCR beta chains were more clonally expanded than equally common others.

This clonotype was obtained from a woman between 40 and 50 years old in good health and CMV-seropositive. The sample taken for sequencing was PBMCs. The chain has TRBV4-1 and TRBJ1-3; D remains unclear. The CDR3 sequence is CASSQVGGPGNTIYF. The CDR3 nucleotides are TGCGCCAGCAGCCAAGTCGGAGGGCCGGGAAACACCATATATTTT.